Following are 31 T cell receptor beta chains from one sample sequenced in a study of T-cell reconstitution after alpha-beta-depleted transplantation in children. As it was prepared, the TCRbeta library received unique molecular identifiers. TCRdb reprocessed the PCR reads via MiXCR and lists one record per CDR3 protein. The data contain about 20,000 distinct CDR3 sequences, 10% to 15% of them singletons. The sequencing used PBMCs, mostly from graft donor cells, collected 60 days after TCRalphabeta/CD19-depleted stem cell transplant. The receptor source for this set is a female patient between 2 and 15 years old who had a stem cell transplant for congenital amegakaryocytic thrombocytopenia, so the T cells may come from the graft donor.

This clonotype has at least ten counts. This chain joins TRBV11-2 and TRBJ2-3; 7 bases map to TRBD2. The CDR3 totals 16 residues. V shed 1 base, J shed 3 bases, and the junction held 7 bases outside the gene matches. Germline loops: CDR1 SGHAT, CDR2 FQNNGV. In nucleotides, the CDR3 is TGTGCCAGCAGCTTAGGTGGGAGGGCCGGAACAGATACGCAGTATTTT. This gives the protein CASSLGGRAGTDTQYF.

This clonotype has ten or more counts. The gene calls are TRBV20-1 and TRBJ2-1; D possibly matches TRBD1 or TRBD2 (5 bases each). Looked up from germline, CDR1 is DFQATT and CDR2 is SNEGSKA (reference sequence). This CDR3 is built from 14 residues. V lost 7 bases and J lost 6, with 19 bases in between. The DNA of the CDR3 is TGCAGTGTTTTAATCGGGACCAGCCTCAATGAGCAGTTCTTC. Translated, it gives CSVLIGTSLNEQFF.

In its sample, this clonotype was seen many times. The chain carries TRBV25-1 and TRBJ2-3; D ambiguous. V was trimmed by 6 bases and J by 2 bases, leaving 9 bases between them. Germline assignment: CDR1 MGHDK and CDR2 SYGVNS. The CDR3 length is 13 residues. CDR3 residues: CASSTRFTDTQYF. CDR3 coding DNA: TGTGCCAGCAGCACTCGATTCACAGATACGCAGTATTTT.

The sample holds many counts of this clonotype. The V call is TRBV6-1, the J call TRBJ2-3, with 11 bases aligning to TRBD2. Germline lookup yields CDR1 MNHNS and CDR2 SASEGT. The CDR3 consists of 14 residues. Here the CDR3 DNA reads TGTGCGACCAGGACTAGCGGGTGGACAGATACGCAGTATTTT. Residues: CATRTSGWTDTQYF.

This clonotype has at least ten counts. This chain joins TRBV28 and TRBJ2-1; TRBD2 matches 7 bases. CDR3 size: 15 residues. Germline V lookup: CDR1 MDHEN, CDR2 SYDVKM. The trim removed 3 bases at V and 10 bases at J, leaving 12 bases unmatched. CDR3 DNA: TGTGCCAGCAGTTTGGGAGGGATCGCGTTGAGGGAGCAGTTCTTC. This sequence encodes CASSLGGIALREQFF.

At least ten counts were recorded for this clonotype. This rearrangement joins TRBV28 to TRBJ2-3; no clear D. CDR1 and CDR2 from the germline V gene are MDHEN and SYDVKM. Trimming shortened V by 9 bases and J by 4 bases, and 14 bases separated the two germline ends. The CDR3 extends over 13 amino acids. DNA for the CDR3: TGTGCCAGTCAGATGGGTAACTCAGATACGCAGTATTTT. This sequence encodes CASQMGNSDTQYF.

The sample holds many counts of this clonotype. The V and J genes are TRBV12-3 or TRBV12-4 and TRBJ2-5, with 9 bases fitting TRBD1. The CDR3 is 14 amino acids. The junction had 6 bases not matched to a gene; V was cut back by 6 bases and J by 4 bases. The CDR3 reads CASSSQGAGETQYF. CDR3 in DNA: TGTGCCAGCAGCTCACAGGGGGCGGGAGAGACCCAGTACTTC.

This clonotype was observed at least ten times. The chain combines TRBV5-5 with TRBJ2-1, with D perhaps TRBD2 (5 bases). V was pared by 2 bases and J by 5 bases, with 17 bases between. The CDR3 length is 16 residues. CDR1 is SGHKS, CDR2 YYEKEE, per germline (reference sequence). In DNA form, the CDR3 reads TGTGCCAGCAGCTTCTCTGCTAGGGAGCGGCACAATGAGCAGTTCTTC. It is translated as CASSFSARERHNEQFF.

This clonotype showed up many times. The chain couples TRBV6-2 or TRBV6-3 to TRBJ1-5; D is undetermined. Deletions cut 4 bases from V and 1 base from J, with 17 bases between. CDR1 is MNHEY and CDR2 is SVGEGT in the germline V gene. The CDR3 totals 17 residues. CDR3 residues: CASSFGLRILSNQPQHF. In DNA form, the CDR3 reads TGTGCCAGCAGTTTCGGGTTGCGGATTTTAAGCAATCAGCCCCAGCATTTT.

CDR3 DNA: TGTGCCAGCAGCTCCGGACTAGCGGGTTACAATGAGCAGTTCTTC. Translation: CASSSGLAGYNEQFF. V and J are TRBV7-2 and TRBJ2-1; 11 bases fit TRBD2. Germline loops: CDR1 SGHTA, CDR2 FQGNSA. This CDR3 is built from 15 residues. V gave up 4 bases and J gave up 4 bases; unmatched junction bases: 3.

This clonotype was observed a few times. Just one base apart from a much larger clone, this may be a read error. The chain has TRBV10-3 and TRBJ1-2; D unclear. Germline loops: CDR1 ENHRY, CDR2 SYGVKD. The CDR3 is 11 residues long. The CDR3 protein is CAISGRRGSTF. The CDR3 DNA is TGTGCCATCAGTGGGAGACGTGGCTCCACCTTC.

This clonotype was counted ten times or more. The chain joins TRBV7-9 to TRBJ2-7; TRBD2 matches at 13 bases. Germline V gives CDR1 SEHNR, CDR2 FQNEAQ (reference sequence). V lost 4 bases and J lost 2; bases outside the gene matches: 5. This CDR3 spans 16 amino acids. CDR3 sequence: CASSSGLAGPTYEQYF. In DNA, the CDR3 is TGTGCCAGCAGCTCGGGACTAGCGGGGCCGACCTACGAGCAGTACTTC.

At least ten counts were recorded for this clonotype. Here the CDR3 reads CASSRDRFEKLFF. CDR3 sequence (DNA): TGTGCCAGCAGCCGGGACAGGTTTGAAAAACTGTTTTTT. V gene TRBV12-3 or TRBV12-4 combines with J gene TRBJ1-4, with 8 bases fitting TRBD1. Unmatched junction bases numbered 4, after V lost 6 bases and J lost 7 bases. The length of the CDR3 is 13 residues.

This clonotype was detected ten times or more. The chain recombines TRBV20-1 with TRBJ2-7, with D unresolved. V was clipped by 8 bases and J by 0 bases, with 17 bases between them. Per germline, CDR1 DFQATT and CDR2 SNEGSKA (reference sequence). The length of the CDR3 is 14 residues. The CDR3 protein is CSTLTRFSSYEQYF. CDR3 nucleotide sequence: TGCAGTACCTTGACGCGCTTCTCCTCCTACGAGCAGTACTTC.

This clonotype was seen many times. The gene calls are TRBV5-1 and TRBJ2-7, with D tentatively TRBD1 (6 bases). V shed 4 bases and J shed 2 bases, with 19 bases lying between them. The CDR3 has 16 residues. Germline V CDR1 and CDR2: SGHRS, YFSETQ. CDR3 DNA: TGCGCCAGCAGCCTGGGGGCGGAACCGGCTCCCTACGAGCAGTACTTC. Its protein is CASSLGAEPAPYEQYF.

This clonotype was found many times. This chain's CDR3 is CASSARTGGHTEAFF. The CDR3 DNA reads TGTGCCAGCAGCGCACGGACAGGGGGCCACACTGAAGCTTTCTTT. The rearrangement joins TRBV7-9 to TRBJ1-1, with 11 bases fitting TRBD1. CDR3 length: 15 residues. V dropped 5 bases and J dropped 3; count of bases not matched to a gene: 5. CDR1 is SEHNR, CDR2 FQNEAQ, per germline (reference sequence).

This clonotype has a count of ten or more. The genes are TRBV20-1 and TRBJ2-2; 8 nucleotides agree with TRBD1. The ends lost 0 bases at V and 4 bases at J; junction bases unmatched: 4. This CDR3 spans 15 amino acids. The V gene's germline CDR1 is DFQATT and CDR2 SNEGSKA (reference sequence). CDR3: CSARESGGSTGELFF. The CDR3 DNA follows: TGCAGTGCTAGAGAATCAGGGGGCAGCACCGGGGAGCTGTTTTTT.

This clonotype was counted many times. In DNA form, the CDR3 reads TGCGCCAGCAGCTTGTCGGGACTCGAAGAGACCCAGTACTTC. Amino acid sequence: CASSLSGLEETQYF. The chain has TRBV5-1 and TRBJ2-5; D perhaps matches TRBD2 (6 bases). Between the trimmed V and J ends, which lost 1 base and 3 bases, there was a span of 10 bases. The CDR3 is 14 amino acids. The germline V gene encodes CDR1 SGHRS and CDR2 YFSETQ.

This clonotype occurred many times. This chain connects TRBV20-1 to TRBJ2-1; 11 bases are a match to TRBD2. Germline-derived CDR1 and CDR2 are DFQATT and SNEGSKA (reference sequence). V was clipped by 0 bases and J by 2 bases; unmatched bases: 3. This CDR3 comprises 16 residues. The CDR3 sequence is CSARDLSGRAYNEQFF. The CDR3 DNA sequence: TGCAGTGCTAGAGATCTTAGCGGGAGGGCCTACAATGAGCAGTTCTTC.

This chain uses TRBV19 with TRBJ2-1, with D hard to call. The CDR3 totals 14 residues. V lost 1 base and J lost 6, with 10 bases in between. Germline lookup yields CDR1 LNHDA and CDR2 SQIVND (reference sequence). CDR3 in DNA: TGTGCCAGTAGTATAGCCCGGGCCTTCAATGAGCAGTTCTTC. Translated, it gives CASSIARAFNEQFF.

Many counts were recorded for this clonotype. This chain links TRBV5-6 with TRBJ2-1, with 8 bases that match TRBD2. The CDR3 runs to 15 residues. V lost 4 bases to trimming and J lost 4 bases; unmatched junction nucleotides: 7. The germline gives CDR1 SGHDT, CDR2 YYEEEE. CDR3 region: CASSPPGLGYNEQFF. CDR3 coding DNA: TGTGCCAGCAGCCCTCCGGGACTAGGGTACAATGAGCAGTTCTTC.

This clonotype was seen ten or more times. The J gene is TRBJ2-1, the V gene TRBV20-1; TRBD2 aligns across 14 bases. Germline V gene data show CDR1 as DFQATT and CDR2 as SNEGSKA (reference sequence). The CDR3 runs to 15 residues. After removal of 6 bases from V and 7 bases from J, the junction contained 8 bases not matched to a gene. CDR3 sequence: CSAQAGTSGSNEQFF. DNA for the CDR3: TGCAGTGCGCAAGCCGGGACTAGCGGGAGTAATGAGCAGTTCTTC.

This clonotype was counted at least ten times. The V call is TRBV3-1, the J call TRBJ2-7; tentative D call: TRBD1 (6 bases). CDR1 LGHDT and CDR2 YNNKEL come from the germline V gene (reference sequence). The V gene lost 1 base and the J gene lost 2 bases, with 18 bases spanning the gap. The length of the CDR3 is 17 residues. CDR3 DNA sequence: TGTGCCAGCAGCCAAGGCAGAGGGCAGGGGTTTACCTACGAGCAGTACTTC. Translated, it gives CASSQGRGQGFTYEQYF.

This clonotype was seen at least ten times. The chain carries TRBV5-6 and TRBJ2-1; D ambiguous. The germline CDR1 and CDR2 sequences are SGHDT and YYEEEE. CDR3 size: 12 residues. V lost 4 bases, J lost 8 bases, and 10 bases lay in between. As DNA, the CDR3 is TGTGCCAGCAGCCAGACCCGATATGAGCAGTTCTTC. The encoded protein is CASSQTRYEQFF.

This clonotype counts as medium-sized. This chain uses TRBV12-3 or TRBV12-4 with TRBJ2-2; D gene ambiguous. The V gene lost 2 bases and the J gene lost 2 bases, with 3 bases spanning the gap. The CDR3 covers 13 residues. For the CDR3, the DNA is TGTGCCAGCAGTTTACAAAACACCGGGGAGCTGTTTTTT. Amino acid sequence: CASSLQNTGELFF.

Many counts were recorded for this clonotype. V gene TRBV20-1 combines with J gene TRBJ2-7; 10 positions agree with TRBD2. The CDR3 covers 15 residues. The junction had 7 bases not matched to a gene; V was cut back by 1 base and J by 4 bases. In germline, CDR1 is DFQATT, CDR2 SNEGSKA (reference sequence). Here the CDR3 DNA reads TGCAGTGCTAGAGCTAGCGGGAGAATTTTTTACGAGCAGTACTTC. As protein: CSARASGRIFYEQYF.

This clonotype was recorded a few times. This chain links TRBV6-5 with TRBJ2-5; 8 nucleotides align to TRBD1. Trimming cost V 4 bases and J 2 bases; bases outside gene matches: 9. Germline CDR1 reads MNHEY; CDR2 reads SVGAGI. CDR3 length: 16 residues. Here the CDR3 reads CASSFNRGYEQETQYF. CDR3 coding DNA: TGTGCCAGCAGTTTTAACAGGGGGTATGAGCAAGAGACCCAGTACTTC.

Many counts were recorded for this clonotype. The chain joins TRBV7-9 to TRBJ2-7; D may be TRBD1 or TRBD2 (6 bases each). From germline, CDR1 is SEHNR and CDR2 FQNEAQ (reference sequence). The CDR3 extends over 14 amino acids. The V end was cut by 6 bases, the J end by 4 bases, with 16 bases between. CDR3 coding DNA: TGTGCCAGCAGTCAACTTGGAGGGGGTTACGAGCAGTACTTC. This sequence encodes CASSQLGGGYEQYF.

This clonotype has ten or more counts. The V gene is TRBV6-2 or TRBV6-3, the J gene TRBJ2-5, with D tentatively TRBD2 (5 bases). V lost 5 bases and J lost 7, with 8 bases in between. The CDR3 extends over 11 amino acids. From germline, CDR1 is MNHEY and CDR2 SVGEGT. The CDR3 DNA reads as TGTGCCAGCAGTGACGAGGGGACCCAGTACTTC. Translation: CASSDEGTQYF.

This clonotype was recorded many times. The genes are TRBV24-1 and TRBJ1-2; D perhaps matches TRBD1 (5 bases). V lost 3 bases, J lost 5 bases, and 12 bases lay in between. Germline V gene sequence: CDR1 KGHDR, CDR2 SFDVKD. This CDR3 is built from 14 residues. The CDR3 reads CATSDLRTLYGYTF. CDR3 in DNA: TGTGCCACCAGTGATCTCCGGACACTTTATGGCTACACCTTC.

This clonotype came up many times. This sequence joins TRBV7-9 and TRBJ2-2; D is undetermined. Germline V lookup: CDR1 SEHNR, CDR2 FQNEAQ (reference sequence). The ends were cut back, 7 bases at V and 5 bases at J, with 20 bases in the middle. The CDR3 has 16 amino acids. The CDR3, as DNA: TGTGCCAGCACCCTGCTGGTGCAGACTGGTACCGGGGAGCTGTTTTTT. Translation gives CASTLLVQTGTGELFF.